This note documents a single T cell receptor (beta chain) sequence. Antigen: not known. This sample was taken from a study of T cell responses to AZD1222 COVID-19 vaccine. The study's findings and limits: Baseline seropositivity occurred in only a handful of AZD1222 recipients.

Sequencing was performed with immunoSEQ multiplex PCR; in TCRdb, only in-frame clones are kept and a portion is missing. Among more than 140,000 clones listed, approximately 90% were seen once. The germline V and J ends were trimmed by 4 bases and 0 bases, with 17 bases remaining between them. The CDR3 runs 17 residues. Germline CDR1 and CDR2: SGDLS and YYNGEE. The rearrangement uses TRBV9 and TRBJ2-1, with D possibly matching TRBD2 (5 bases). The source was peripheral blood, collected on day 0 of AZD1222 vaccination. The sequence was collected from an adult in good health. CDR3 sequence: CASSLSLATISYNEQFF. The CDR3 DNA reads TGTGCCAGCAGCCTCAGCTTAGCGACAATCTCCTACAATGAGCAGTTCTTC.